This TCR beta chain was found in a study of T-cell memory formation after mild COVID-19. Regarding the study as a whole: Prior to infection, memory already included some responding clones, suggesting cross-reactive memory joined.

TCRdb ran MiXCR on the 5' RACE reads and lists one entry per CDR3 protein. The sample holds about 290,000 distinct CDR3 sequences; roughly 18% are singletons and the top ten take more than 20%. The table lists this clonotype with a few counts. What it binds is not known. The CDR3 is made up of 14 amino acids. V gave up 3 bases and J gave up 4 bases; unmatched junction bases: 5. Germline CDR1 SQVTM, CDR2 ANQGSEA. The V gene is TRBV29-1, the J gene TRBJ1-2; the match to TRBD1 covers 10 bases. Sequencing was done on a sample of PBMCs or a T cell subset sorted from them (not recorded which). The TCR was taken from a young man who had mild COVID-19 (a few samples of this study predate the infection). Cell type and time point are not known. The CDR3 DNA follows: TGCAGCGTTGAGACAGGGGGCGGGAGCTATGGCTACACCTTC. Translating gives CSVETGGGSYGYTF.